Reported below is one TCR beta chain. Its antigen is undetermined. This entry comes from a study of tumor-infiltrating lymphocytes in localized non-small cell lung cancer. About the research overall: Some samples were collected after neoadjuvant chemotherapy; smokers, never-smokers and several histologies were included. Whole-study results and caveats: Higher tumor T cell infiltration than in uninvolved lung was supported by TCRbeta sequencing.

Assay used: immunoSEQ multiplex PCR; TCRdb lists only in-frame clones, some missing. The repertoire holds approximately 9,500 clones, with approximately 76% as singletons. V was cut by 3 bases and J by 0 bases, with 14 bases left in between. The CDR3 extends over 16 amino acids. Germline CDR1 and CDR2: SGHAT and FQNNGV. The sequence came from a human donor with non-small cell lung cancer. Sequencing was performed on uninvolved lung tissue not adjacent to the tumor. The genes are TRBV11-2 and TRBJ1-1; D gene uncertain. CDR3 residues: CASSFKPYPMNTEAFF. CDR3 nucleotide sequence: TGTGCCAGCAGCTTTAAGCCCTATCCCATGAACACTGAAGCTTTCTTT. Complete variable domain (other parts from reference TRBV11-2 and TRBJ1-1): EAGVAQSPRYKIIEKRQSVAFWCNPISGHATLYWYQQILGQGPKLLIQFQNNGVVDDSQLPKDRFSAERLKGVDSTLKIQPAKLEDSAVYLCASSFKPYPMNTEAFFGQGTRLTVV.